What follows is one T cell receptor beta chain and its context. The CDR3 runs 16 residues. Germline CDR1 is MRHNA and CDR2 is SNTAGT. V shed 4 bases, J shed 3 bases, and the junction held 9 bases outside the gene matches. Per the original data handling: Estimation of nucleated cell counts relied on the amplification of reference gene primers. Measured with immunoSEQ multiplex PCR; TCRdb has only the in-frame clones, and not every one. The V and J calls and clone size are taken from that table; D and trimming were inferred from the DNA. Among 150,000 to 200,000 clones listed, about 86% were seen once. The source of the sample is a study of blood T cell repertoires in COVID-19. Study context: Sites across the United States, Italy and Spain contributed samples from acute and convalescent COVID-19. T cells, B-cell-depleted T cells, or PBMCs provided the cDNA or gDNA that served as material.

Seattle participants joined during active infection and were tracked over time. V gene TRBV6-4 combines with J gene TRBJ2-5; 9 nucleotides match TRBD1. The clonotype originates from a woman aged 60-70 years with COVID-19, enrolled during active disease. Sequencing input: peripheral blood. The CDR3 spells CASSAGWTGDKETQYF. Written as DNA, the CDR3 is TGTGCCAGCAGTGCCGGCTGGACAGGGGATAAAGAGACCCAGTACTTC.